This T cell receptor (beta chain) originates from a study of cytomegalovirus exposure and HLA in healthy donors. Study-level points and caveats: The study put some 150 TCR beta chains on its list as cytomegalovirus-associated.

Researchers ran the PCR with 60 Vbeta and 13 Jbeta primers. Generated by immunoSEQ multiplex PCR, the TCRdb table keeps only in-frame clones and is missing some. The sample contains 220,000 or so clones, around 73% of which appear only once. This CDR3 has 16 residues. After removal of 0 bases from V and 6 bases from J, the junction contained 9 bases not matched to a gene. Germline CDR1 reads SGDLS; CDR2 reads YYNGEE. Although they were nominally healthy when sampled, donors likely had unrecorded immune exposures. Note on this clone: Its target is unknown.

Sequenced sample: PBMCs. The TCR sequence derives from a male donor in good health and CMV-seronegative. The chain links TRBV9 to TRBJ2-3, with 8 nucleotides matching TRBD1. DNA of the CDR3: TGTGCCAGCAGCGTAGGTGCCGGACAGGGTTCGGATACGCAGTATTTT. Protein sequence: CASSVGAGQGSDTQYF.